These T cell receptor beta chains were read from a single sample in a study of blood T cell repertoires in COVID-19. Clones were sequenced by immunoSEQ multiplex PCR, and TCRdb holds only the in-frame ones, with some missing. Among about 230,000 clones listed, roughly 90% were seen once. Sequenced sample: PBMCs or T cells enriched from blood (not recorded which). The receptors here all came from a woman in her 30s with acute COVID-19. Both conserved end residues are part of each CDR3. The D gene is left open where the match is weak. A row's size may be missing; if present it is once, few, many or a size class.

clone_size | d_call | j_call | v_call | cdr3_nt | cdr3_aa
NA | NA | TRBJ1-1 | TRBV5-1 | TGCGCCAGCATGATCTCGTCGGGGTTAAGCACTGAAGCTTTCTTT | CASMISSGLSTEAFF
NA | TRBD1 | TRBJ2-1 | TRBV5-1 | TGCGCCAGCAGCCCTGTCCGGGACAGAAATAATGAGCAGTTCTTC | CASSPVRDRNNEQFF
NA | NA | TRBJ1-4 | TRBV5-1 | TGCGCCAGCAGCTTGACCCGGACAGATGGAGTTGAAAAACTGTTTTTT | CASSLTRTDGVEKLFF
NA | TRBD2 | TRBJ2-1 | TRBV2 | TGTGCCAGCAGTGTACTAGCGGGGGGACATGAGCAGTTCTTC | CASSVLAGGHEQFF
NA | TRBD1 | TRBJ1-6 | TRBV10-2 | TGCGCCAGCAGTGAGTCTGTTTTCAGGGGGCTTTCACCCCTCCACTTT | CASSESVFRGLSPLHF
NA | NA | TRBJ1-6 | TRBV6-4 | TGTGCCAGCAGTGACGACAGGATAGGATCACCCCTCCACTTT | CASSDDRIGSPLHF
NA | TRBD2 | TRBJ2-5 | TRBV7-2 | TGTGCCAGCAGCCCTTTAGCGGGGGGGCCGAGGGAGACCCAGTACTTC | CASSPLAGGPRETQYF
NA | NA | TRBJ2-5 | TRBV19 | TGTGCCAGTAGAACCCGAGGGGGGGCAATGGAGACCCAGTACTTC | CASRTRGGAMETQYF
NA | NA | TRBJ2-7 | TRBV5-1 | TGCGCCAGCAGCACAGGACAGGGAGGGCCCTACGAGCAGTACTTC | CASSTGQGGPYEQYF
NA | NA | TRBJ1-1 | TRBV5-1 | TGCGCCAGCAGCTTTTCTATCGGAGACACTGAAGCTTTCTTT | CASSFSIGDTEAFF
once | NA | TRBJ2-3 | TRBV28 | TGTGCCAGCAGTTTGGAACAGAGCACAGATACGCAGTATTTT | CASSLEQSTDTQYF
NA | NA | TRBJ1-5 | TRBV28 | TGTGCCAGCAGTTTATATGTGCGGAGCGGCAATCAGCCCCAGCATTTT | CASSLYVRSGNQPQHF
NA | NA | TRBJ2-2 | TRBV5-1 | TGCGCCAGCAGCTTGGAGGTAGGGGCGAACACCGGGGAGCTGTTTTTT | CASSLEVGANTGELFF
NA | NA | TRBJ2-7 | TRBV19 | TGTGCCAGTAGTATAGACTTCCGAGTCCACGTTGGCTACGAGCAGTACTTC | CASSIDFRVHVGYEQYF
NA | TRBD1 | TRBJ2-7 | TRBV11-2 | TGTGCCAGCAGCTCGGACAGGGTCCACAACGAGCAGTACTTC | CASSSDRVHNEQYF
NA | NA | TRBJ2-2 | TRBV6-5 | TGTGCCAGCAGTTACTCTCCTACCGGGGAGCTGTTTTTT | CASSYSPTGELFF
NA | NA | TRBJ2-3 | TRBV5-6 | TGTGCCAGCCTGCGACGGGAGAGCTTCCTCACAGATACGCAGTATTTT | CASLRRESFLTDTQYF
NA | NA | TRBJ1-3 | TRBV11-2 | TGTGCCAGCAGCTTAGATGTCGGCTCTGGAAACACCATATATTTT | CASSLDVGSGNTIYF
NA | NA | TRBJ2-7 | TRBV20-1 | TGCAGTGCTAGTGTGGGGGGTGGCGAGCAGTACTTC | CSASVGGGEQYF
NA | NA | TRBJ1-1 | TRBV6-5 | TGTGCCAGCAGTCAGCCTTGGGGGGGGACTGAAGCTTTCTTT | CASSQPWGGTEAFF
NA | TRBD1 | TRBJ1-6 | TRBV4-3 | TGCGCCAGCAGCCAAGATCCTCCCAGGGGGTTGAATTCACCCCTCCACTTT | CASSQDPPRGLNSPLHF
NA | TRBD1 | TRBJ1-1 | TRBV5-1 | TGCGCCAGCAGCTTGGGTGGGCCAGGGGGCGGAAACACTGAAGCTTTCTTT | CASSLGGPGGGNTEAFF
NA | TRBD1 | TRBJ2-2 | TRBV10-1 | TGCGCCAGCAGTGAGCCGACAGGGTCGAACACCGGGGAGCTGTTTTTT | CASSEPTGSNTGELFF
NA | NA | TRBJ1-2 | TRBV7-2 | TGTGCCAGCAGCTTAGCGGTGACAGTAGCTGGCTACACCTTC | CASSLAVTVAGYTF
NA | TRBD1 | TRBJ2-1 | TRBV5-8 | TGTGCCAGCAGCTTAGGCAGGGGGCGGAATGAGCAGTTCTTC | CASSLGRGRNEQFF
NA | NA | TRBJ2-7 | TRBV11-3 | TGTGCCAGCAGCTTAGTAACGGTTGGAGGGGAGCAGTACTTC | CASSLVTVGGEQYF
once | NA | TRBJ1-5 | TRBV28 | TGTGCCAGCAGCTGGGCGCAGGGTGGTCAGCCCCAGCATTTT | CASSWAQGGQPQHF
NA | TRBD1 | TRBJ1-6 | TRBV5-1 | TGCGCCAGCAGCTTGGGGACAGGCGCACCCCTCCACTTT | CASSLGTGAPLHF
NA | NA | TRBJ1-5 | TRBV6-5 | TGTGCCAGCAGTTTGGGACACAACAATCAGCCCCAGCATTTT | CASSLGHNNQPQHF